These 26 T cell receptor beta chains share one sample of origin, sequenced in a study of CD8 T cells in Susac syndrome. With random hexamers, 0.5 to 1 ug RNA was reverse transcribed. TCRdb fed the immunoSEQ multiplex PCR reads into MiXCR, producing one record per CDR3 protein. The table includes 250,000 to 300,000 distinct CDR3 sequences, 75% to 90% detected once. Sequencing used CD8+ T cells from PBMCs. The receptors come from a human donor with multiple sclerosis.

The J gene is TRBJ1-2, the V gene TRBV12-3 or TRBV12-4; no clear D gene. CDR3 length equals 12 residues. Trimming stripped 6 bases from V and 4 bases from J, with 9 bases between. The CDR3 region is CASRLHFYGYTF. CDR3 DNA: TGTGCCAGCAGGCTCCATTTCTATGGCTACACCTTC.

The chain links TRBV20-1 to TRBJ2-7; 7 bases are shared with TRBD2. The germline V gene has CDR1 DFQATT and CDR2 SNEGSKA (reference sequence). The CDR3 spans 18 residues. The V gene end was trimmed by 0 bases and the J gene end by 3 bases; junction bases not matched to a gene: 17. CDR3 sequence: CSARDPLGGREYYYEQYF. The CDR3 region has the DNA TGCAGTGCTAGAGATCCGTTGGGTGGGCGGGAGTATTACTACGAGCAGTACTTC.

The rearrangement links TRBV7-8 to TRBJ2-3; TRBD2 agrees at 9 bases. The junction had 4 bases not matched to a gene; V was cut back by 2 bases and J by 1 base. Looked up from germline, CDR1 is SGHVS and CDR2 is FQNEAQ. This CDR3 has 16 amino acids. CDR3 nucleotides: TGTGCCAGCAGCTTATCGGTAGCGGGGGGCACAGATACGCAGTATTTT. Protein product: CASSLSVAGGTDTQYF.

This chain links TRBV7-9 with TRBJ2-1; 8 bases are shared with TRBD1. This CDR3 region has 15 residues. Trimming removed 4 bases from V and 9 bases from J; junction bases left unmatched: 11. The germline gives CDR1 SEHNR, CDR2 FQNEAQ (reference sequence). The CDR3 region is CASSSTTQGAGEQFF. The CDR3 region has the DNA TGTGCCAGCAGCTCGACTACCCAGGGGGCGGGTGAGCAGTTCTTC.

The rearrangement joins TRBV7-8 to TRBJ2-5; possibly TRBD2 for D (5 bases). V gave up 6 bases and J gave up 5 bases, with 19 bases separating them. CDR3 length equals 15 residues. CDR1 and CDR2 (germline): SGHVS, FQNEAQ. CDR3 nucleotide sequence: TGTGCCAGCAGATTCCTGGACGGAGGTTATGAGACCCAGTACTTC. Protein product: CASRFLDGGYETQYF.

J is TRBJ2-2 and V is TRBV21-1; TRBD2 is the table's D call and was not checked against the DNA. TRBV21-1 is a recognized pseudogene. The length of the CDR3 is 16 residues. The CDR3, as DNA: TGTGCCAGCAGCAAAATACGGACTGCGAACACCGGGGAGCTGTTTTTT. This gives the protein CASSKIRTANTGELFF.

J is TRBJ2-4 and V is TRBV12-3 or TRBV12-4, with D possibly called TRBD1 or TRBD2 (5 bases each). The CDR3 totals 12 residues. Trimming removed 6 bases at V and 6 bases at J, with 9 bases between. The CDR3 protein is CASSPGGNIQYF. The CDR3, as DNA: TGTGCCAGCAGCCCTGGGGGAAACATTCAGTACTTC.

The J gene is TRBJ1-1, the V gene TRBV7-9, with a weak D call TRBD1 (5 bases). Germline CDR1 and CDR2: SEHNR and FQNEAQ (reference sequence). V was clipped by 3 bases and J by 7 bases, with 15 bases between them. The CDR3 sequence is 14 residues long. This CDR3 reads CASSLVGGGHEAFF. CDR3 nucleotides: TGTGCCAGCAGCTTGGTAGGTGGGGGTCATGAAGCTTTCTTT.

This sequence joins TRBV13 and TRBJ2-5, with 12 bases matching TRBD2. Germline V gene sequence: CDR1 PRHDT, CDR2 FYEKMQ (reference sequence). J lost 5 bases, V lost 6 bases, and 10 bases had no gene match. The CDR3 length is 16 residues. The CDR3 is CASSPYGLAGKETQYF. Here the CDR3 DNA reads TGTGCCAGCAGTCCCTATGGACTAGCGGGAAAGGAGACCCAGTACTTC. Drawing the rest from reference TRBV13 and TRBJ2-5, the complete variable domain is AAGVIQSPRHLIKEKRETATLKCYPIPRHDTVYWYQQGPGQDPQFLISFYEKMQSDKGSIPDRFSAQQFSDYHSELNMSSLELGDSALYFCASSPYGLAGKETQYFGPGTRLLVL.

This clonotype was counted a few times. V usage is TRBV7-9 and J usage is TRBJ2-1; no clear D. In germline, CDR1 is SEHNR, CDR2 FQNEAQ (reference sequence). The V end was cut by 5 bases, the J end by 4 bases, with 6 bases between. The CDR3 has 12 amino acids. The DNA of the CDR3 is TGTGCCAGCAGCCCCCGTTACAATGAGCAGTTCTTC. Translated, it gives CASSPRYNEQFF.

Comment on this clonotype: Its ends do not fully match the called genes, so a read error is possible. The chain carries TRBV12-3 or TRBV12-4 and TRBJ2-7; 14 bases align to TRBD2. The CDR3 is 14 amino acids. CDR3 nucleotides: TGTGCCAGCAGTGACGGGACTAGCGGGAGAGGGGGAAACTTC. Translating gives CASSDGTSGRGGNF.

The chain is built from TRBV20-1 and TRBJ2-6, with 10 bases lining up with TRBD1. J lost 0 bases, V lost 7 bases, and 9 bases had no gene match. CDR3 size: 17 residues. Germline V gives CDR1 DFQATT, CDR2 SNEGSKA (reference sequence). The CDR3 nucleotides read TGCAGTGTTCTGACAGGGGGCGCCGACTCTGGGGCCAACGTCCTGACTTTC. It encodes CSVLTGGADSGANVLTF.

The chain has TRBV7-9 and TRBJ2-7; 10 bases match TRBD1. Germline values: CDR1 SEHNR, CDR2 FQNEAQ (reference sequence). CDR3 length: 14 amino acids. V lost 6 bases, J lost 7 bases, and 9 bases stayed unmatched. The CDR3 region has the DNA TGTGCCAGCAGTTCCGGGACAGGGGTCCCGGAGCAGTACTTC. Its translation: CASSSGTGVPEQYF.

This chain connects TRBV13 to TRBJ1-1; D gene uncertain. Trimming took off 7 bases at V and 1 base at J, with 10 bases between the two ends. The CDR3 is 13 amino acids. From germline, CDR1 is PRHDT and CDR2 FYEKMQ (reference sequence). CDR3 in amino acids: CASIGLSNTEAFF. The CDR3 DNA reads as TGTGCCAGCATCGGACTTTCGAACACTGAAGCTTTCTTT.

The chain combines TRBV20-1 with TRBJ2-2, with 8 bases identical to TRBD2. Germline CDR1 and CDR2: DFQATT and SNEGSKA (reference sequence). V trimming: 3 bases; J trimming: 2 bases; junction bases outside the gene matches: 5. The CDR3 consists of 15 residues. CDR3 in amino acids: CSARERERNTGELFF. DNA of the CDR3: TGCAGTGCTAGGGAGCGGGAGCGTAACACCGGGGAGCTGTTTTTT.

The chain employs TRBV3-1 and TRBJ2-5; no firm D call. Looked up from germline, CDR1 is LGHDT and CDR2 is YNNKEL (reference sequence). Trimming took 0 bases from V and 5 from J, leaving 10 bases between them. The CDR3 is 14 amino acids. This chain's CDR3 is CASSQEVRSETQYF. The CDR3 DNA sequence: TGTGCCAGCAGCCAAGAGGTCAGATCGGAGACCCAGTACTTC.

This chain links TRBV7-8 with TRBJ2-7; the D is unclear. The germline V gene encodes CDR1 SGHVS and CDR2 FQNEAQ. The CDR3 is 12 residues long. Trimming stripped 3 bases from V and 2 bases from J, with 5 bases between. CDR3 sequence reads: CASSFIAYEQYF. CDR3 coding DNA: TGTGCCAGCAGCTTTATCGCCTACGAGCAGTACTTC.

CDR3 sequence (DNA): TGCAGCGCCAGACAGGGGTATGAAAAACTGTTTTTT. Its translation: CSARQGYEKLFF. The rearrangement uses TRBV29-1 and TRBJ1-4, with 8 bases aligning to TRBD1. The CDR3 has 12 residues. Germline V gene sequence: CDR1 SQVTM, CDR2 ANQGSEA. Trimming took 7 bases from V and 6 from J; bases not matched to a gene: 4.

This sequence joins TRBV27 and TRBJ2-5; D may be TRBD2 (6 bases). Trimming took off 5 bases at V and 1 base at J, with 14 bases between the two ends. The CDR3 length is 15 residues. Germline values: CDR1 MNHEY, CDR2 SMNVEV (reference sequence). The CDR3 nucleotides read TGTGCCAGCAGTCCTTGGCCGACTAGCCAAGAGACCCAGTACTTC. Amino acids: CASSPWPTSQETQYF.

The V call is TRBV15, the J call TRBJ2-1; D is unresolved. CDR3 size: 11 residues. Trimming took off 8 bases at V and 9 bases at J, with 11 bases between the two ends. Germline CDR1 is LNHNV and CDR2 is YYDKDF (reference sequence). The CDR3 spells CATGHSLEQFF. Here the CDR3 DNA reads TGTGCCACCGGTCACAGCCTTGAGCAGTTCTTC.

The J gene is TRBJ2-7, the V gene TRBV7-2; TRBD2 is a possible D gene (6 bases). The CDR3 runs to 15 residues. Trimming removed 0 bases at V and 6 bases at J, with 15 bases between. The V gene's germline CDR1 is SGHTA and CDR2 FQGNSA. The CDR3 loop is CASSLAGGSTAEQYF. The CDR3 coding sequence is TGTGCCAGCAGCTTAGCGGGGGGAAGTACGGCCGAGCAGTACTTC.

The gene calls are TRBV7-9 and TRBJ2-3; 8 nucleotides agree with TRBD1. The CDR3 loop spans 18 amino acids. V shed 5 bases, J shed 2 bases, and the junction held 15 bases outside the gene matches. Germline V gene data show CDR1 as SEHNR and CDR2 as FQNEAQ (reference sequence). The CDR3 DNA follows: TGTGCCAGCAGCGCCGGGACAGGACGTCTCGGGGCCACAGATACGCAGTATTTT. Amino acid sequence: CASSAGTGRLGATDTQYF.

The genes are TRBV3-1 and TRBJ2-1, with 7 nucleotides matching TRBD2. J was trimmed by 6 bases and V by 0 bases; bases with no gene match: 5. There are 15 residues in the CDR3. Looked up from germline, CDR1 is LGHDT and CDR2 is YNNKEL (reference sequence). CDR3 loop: CASSQEASGLNEQFF. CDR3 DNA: TGTGCCAGCAGCCAAGAAGCTAGCGGCCTCAATGAGCAGTTCTTC.

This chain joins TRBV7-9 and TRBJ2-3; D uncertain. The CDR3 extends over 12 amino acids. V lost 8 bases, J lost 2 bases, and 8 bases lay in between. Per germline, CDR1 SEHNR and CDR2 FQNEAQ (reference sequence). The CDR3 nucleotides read TGTGCCAGCTCAGAATACACAGATACGCAGTATTTT. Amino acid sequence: CASSEYTDTQYF. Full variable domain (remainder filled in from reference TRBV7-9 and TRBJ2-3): DTGVSQNPRHKITKRGQNVTFRCDPISEHNRLYWYRQTLGQGPEFLTYFQNEAQLEKSRLLSDRFSAERPKGSFSTLEIQRTEQGDSAMYLCASSEYTDTQYFGPGTRLTVL.

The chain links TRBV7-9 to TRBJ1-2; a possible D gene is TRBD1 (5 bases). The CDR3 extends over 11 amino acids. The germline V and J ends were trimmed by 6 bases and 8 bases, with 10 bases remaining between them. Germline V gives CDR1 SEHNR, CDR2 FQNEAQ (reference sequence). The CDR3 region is CASRGGTGYTF. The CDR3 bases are TGTGCCAGCAGGGGAGGGACCGGCTACACCTTC.

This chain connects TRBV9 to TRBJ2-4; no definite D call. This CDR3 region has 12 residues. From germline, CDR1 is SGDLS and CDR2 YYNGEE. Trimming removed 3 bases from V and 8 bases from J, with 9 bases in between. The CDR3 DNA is TGTGCCAGCAGCGCCGGAAAGGACATTCAGTACTTC. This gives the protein CASSAGKDIQYF.